This T cell receptor beta chain was sequenced in a study of blood T cell repertoires in COVID-19. Some clones are missing from TCRdb's copy, which holds only in-frame ones; the method was immunoSEQ multiplex PCR. The sample records 160,000 or so clones, approximately 80% being singletons. The CDR3 sequence is 15 residues long. Germline CDR1 is MGHDK and CDR2 is SYGVNS. V gave up 4 bases and J gave up 2 bases, with 12 bases separating them. This clonotype was sampled from a human donor in a cohort sampled during active COVID-19. The sequenced sample consisted of peripheral blood. The chain links TRBV25-1 to TRBJ1-5, with D possibly matching TRBD1 (5 bases). CDR3 region: CASSGDLEGNQPQHF. The DNA of the CDR3 is TGTGCCAGCAGTGGGGACTTGGAGGGCAATCAGCCCCAGCATTTT.